The rows below give T cell receptor beta chains drawn from one sample of a study of identical twins. TCRdb re-analysed the 5' RACE reads in MiXCR, keeping a single row per CDR3 protein. The repertoire holds 550,000 to 800,000 distinct CDR3 sequences, with under 8.5% as singletons. These data are also associated with another study on yellow fever vaccine responses in identical twins.

Sequencing was done on a sample of PBMCs. These receptors were taken from a woman aged 18-29 years in good health. Both conserved end residues are part of each CDR3. Fields, in order: V gene, J gene, D gene, CDR3 protein. The D gene is left open where the match is weak.

V: TRBV12-3/TRBV12-4
J: TRBJ1-3
D: TRBD1
CDR3: CASTSDRGNTIYF

V: TRBV7-9
J: TRBJ1-1
D: TRBD1
CDR3: CASSLAPTGGFTEAFF

V: TRBV9
J: TRBJ2-6
D: .
CDR3: CASSDLAGANVLTF

V: TRBV12-3/TRBV12-4
J: TRBJ1-1
D: .
CDR3: CASSGVASEAFF

V: TRBV7-9
J: TRBJ2-1
D: TRBD2
CDR3: CASSQPIAGVGYEQFF

V: TRBV5-5
J: TRBJ2-7
D: .
CDR3: CASSYRVSYEQYF

V: TRBV5-1
J: TRBJ2-7
D: TRBD1
CDR3: CASSTTWDRGTYEQYF

V: TRBV29-1
J: TRBJ2-3
D: .
CDR3: CSVEEWGRGADTQYF

V: TRBV10-2
J: TRBJ1-4
D: .
CDR3: CASSEHRVNEKLFF

V: TRBV7-2
J: TRBJ2-3
D: TRBD2
CDR3: CASSLSGGNTDTQYF

V: TRBV5-1
J: TRBJ2-1
D: TRBD2
CDR3: CASRVAGGTYNEQFF

V: TRBV7-3
J: TRBJ2-7
D: .
CDR3: CASSQLAIGPSEQYF

V: TRBV7-9
J: TRBJ2-1
D: TRBD2
CDR3: CASSSSSGSLNEQFF

V: TRBV24-1
J: TRBJ2-1
D: TRBD2
CDR3: CATSEPGLAGGGIYNEQFF

V: TRBV20-1
J: TRBJ2-3
D: .
CDR3: CSARRLDGEDTQYF

V: TRBV12-3/TRBV12-4
J: TRBJ2-1
D: TRBD2
CDR3: CASKAGGREEQFF

V: TRBV29-1
J: TRBJ2-4
D: .
CDR3: CSVGGSSGEPKNIQYF

V: TRBV29-1
J: TRBJ2-7
D: .
CDR3: CSVDRGAEGEQYF

V: TRBV12-3/TRBV12-4
J: TRBJ2-3
D: .
CDR3: CASKTGFADTQYF

V: TRBV20-1
J: TRBJ1-1
D: TRBD1
CDR3: CSAREGTGNTEAFF

V: TRBV25-1
J: TRBJ2-1
D: .
CDR3: CASSEAGRQWGNEQFF

V: TRBV28
J: TRBJ1-1
D: .
CDR3: CASSWRTEAFF

V: TRBV2
J: TRBJ2-7
D: TRBD1
CDR3: CASSERQGKIYEQYF

V: TRBV6-5
J: TRBJ2-3
D: .
CDR3: CASSSRGWDADTQYF

V: TRBV12-3/TRBV12-4
J: TRBJ2-2
D: .
CDR3: CASSLALGTGELFF

V: TRBV5-6
J: TRBJ2-1
D: TRBD2
CDR3: CASSFAGTSGTNEQFF

V: TRBV29-1
J: TRBJ2-1
D: .
CDR3: CSVATESPEQFF

V: TRBV29-1
J: TRBJ2-3
D: TRBD2
CDR3: CSVEETSRDNTDTQYF

V: TRBV28
J: TRBJ2-2
D: TRBD1
CDR3: CASKIWGKMWDSDTNTGELFF

V: TRBV12-3/TRBV12-4
J: TRBJ2-4
D: .
CDR3: CASSSGDGPPGRDIQYF

V: TRBV11-2
J: TRBJ1-3
D: .
CDR3: CASSLVSSRRGNTIYF

V: TRBV2
J: TRBJ2-7
D: .
CDR3: CASNLGRSSYEQYF

V: TRBV20-1
J: TRBJ1-6
D: .
CDR3: CSAPASGAGNSPLHF

V: TRBV20-1
J: TRBJ2-1
D: .
CDR3: CSARQPVLGDEQFF

V: TRBV12-3/TRBV12-4
J: TRBJ1-1
D: .
CDR3: CASSQKPGHEAFF

V: TRBV7-9
J: TRBJ1-2
D: .
CDR3: CASSLFGRDTTNYGYTF

V: TRBV6-1
J: TRBJ2-2
D: .
CDR3: CASKSYNTGELFF

V: TRBV10-3
J: TRBJ2-5
D: TRBD2
CDR3: CAAGTTQETQYF

V: TRBV2
J: TRBJ2-1
D: TRBD2
CDR3: CATRSSGSYNEQFF

V: TRBV7-9
J: TRBJ2-1
D: .
CDR3: CASSLFTYNEQFF

V: TRBV2
J: TRBJ1-5
D: .
CDR3: CASRGRGNQPQHF

V: TRBV12-3/TRBV12-4
J: TRBJ2-2
D: TRBD2
CDR3: CASGKRGASGSTGELFF

V: TRBV5-1
J: TRBJ2-2
D: TRBD1
CDR3: CASNPGGTGKGGELFF

V: TRBV6-1
J: TRBJ1-5
D: .
CDR3: CASSRTDGFGPQHF

V: TRBV24-1
J: TRBJ2-7
D: TRBD1
CDR3: CATSERTGENSYEQYF

V: TRBV12-3/TRBV12-4
J: TRBJ1-5
D: .
CDR3: CASSPTTWINQPQHF

V: TRBV12-3/TRBV12-4
J: TRBJ1-1
D: TRBD1
CDR3: CASRWGQANTEAFF

V: TRBV4-1
J: TRBJ2-1
D: .
CDR3: CASSQDLVVGEQFF

V: TRBV7-9
J: TRBJ1-1
D: TRBD1
CDR3: CASRNTGVNTEAFF

V: TRBV7-8
J: TRBJ2-4
D: TRBD2
CDR3: CASSPSGTSGYIQYF

V: TRBV2
J: TRBJ2-1
D: .
CDR3: CASNGPGTSNEQFF